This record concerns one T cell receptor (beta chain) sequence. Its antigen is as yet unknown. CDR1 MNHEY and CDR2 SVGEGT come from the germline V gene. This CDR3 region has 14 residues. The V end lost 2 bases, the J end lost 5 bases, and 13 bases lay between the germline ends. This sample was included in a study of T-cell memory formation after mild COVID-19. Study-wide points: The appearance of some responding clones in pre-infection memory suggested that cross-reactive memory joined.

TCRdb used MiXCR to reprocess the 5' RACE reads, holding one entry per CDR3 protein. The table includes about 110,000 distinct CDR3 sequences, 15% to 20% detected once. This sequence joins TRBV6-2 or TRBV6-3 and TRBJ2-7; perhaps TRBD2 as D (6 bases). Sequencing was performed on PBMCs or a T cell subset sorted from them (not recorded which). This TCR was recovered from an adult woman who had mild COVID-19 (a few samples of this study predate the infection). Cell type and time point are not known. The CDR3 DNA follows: TGTGCCAGCAGTTACGCAGGGACTTATAACGAGCAGTACTTC. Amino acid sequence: CASSYAGTYNEQYF.